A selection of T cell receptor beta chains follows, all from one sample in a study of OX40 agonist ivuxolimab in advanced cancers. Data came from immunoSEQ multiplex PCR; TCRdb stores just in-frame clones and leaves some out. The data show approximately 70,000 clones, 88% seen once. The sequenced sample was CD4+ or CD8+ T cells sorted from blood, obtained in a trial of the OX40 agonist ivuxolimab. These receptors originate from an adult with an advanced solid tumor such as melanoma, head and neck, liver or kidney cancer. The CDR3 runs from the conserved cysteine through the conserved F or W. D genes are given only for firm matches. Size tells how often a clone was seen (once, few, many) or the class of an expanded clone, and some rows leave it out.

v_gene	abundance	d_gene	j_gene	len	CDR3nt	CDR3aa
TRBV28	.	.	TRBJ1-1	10	TGTGCCAGCGACATTTTTGAAGCTTTCTTT	CASDIFEAFF
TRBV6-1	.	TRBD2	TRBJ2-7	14	TGTGCCAGCAGTGTAAGTCGGGGGGCCTACGAGCAGTACTTC	CASSVSRGAYEQYF
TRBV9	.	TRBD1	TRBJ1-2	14	TGTGCCAGCAGCGCCTACAGGGGGGGTGGAGGCTACACCTTC	CASSAYRGGGGYTF
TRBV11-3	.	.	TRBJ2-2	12	TGTGCCAGCAGCCCTCACACCGGGGAGCTGTTTTTT	CASSPHTGELFF
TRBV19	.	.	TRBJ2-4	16	TGTGCCAGTAGTATTGCGGGGACAGAGAAGTTTAACATTCAGTACTTC	CASSIAGTEKFNIQYF
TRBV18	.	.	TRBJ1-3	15	TGTGCCAGCTCACCAGAACATACGGGGGGAAACACCATATATTTT	CASSPEHTGGNTIYF
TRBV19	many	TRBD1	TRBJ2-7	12	TGTGCCAGTAGTACCAACAGGGGCGAGCAGTACTTC	CASSTNRGEQYF
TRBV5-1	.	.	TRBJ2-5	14	TGCGCCAGCAGCTTGGTACCGGGGCCGGAGACCCAGTACTTC	CASSLVPGPETQYF
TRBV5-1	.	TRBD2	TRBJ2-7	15	TGCGCCAGCAGCTTGGCCCCGACTAGCGACTACGAGCAGTACTTC	CASSLAPTSDYEQYF
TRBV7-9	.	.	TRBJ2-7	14	TGTGCCAGCAGCTTAGCGCTCCTCAGACCCGAGCAGTACTTC	CASSLALLRPEQYF
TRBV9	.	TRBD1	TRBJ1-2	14	TGTGCCAGCAGCCCCTCGGGGGACAGGGCTGGCTACACCTTC	CASSPSGDRAGYTF
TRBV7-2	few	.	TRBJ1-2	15	TGTGCCAGCAGCTTAGCGGGCACACAGATCTATGGCTACACCTTC	CASSLAGTQIYGYTF
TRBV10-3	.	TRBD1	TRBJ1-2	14	TGTGCCATCAGTGAGGGACAGGGGGCCTATGGCTACACCTTC	CAISEGQGAYGYTF
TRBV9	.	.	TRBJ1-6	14	TGTGCCAGCAGCGTCCGGGGCAGTGCTTCACCCCTCCACTTT	CASSVRGSASPLHF
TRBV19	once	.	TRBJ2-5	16	TGTGCCAGTAGTATAGATTCGGGAGACCCTCAAGAGACCCAGTACTTC	CASSIDSGDPQETQYF
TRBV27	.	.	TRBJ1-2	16	TGTGCCAGCAGCCGCATCGGGACTGAAGTTAACTATGGCTACACCTTC	CASSRIGTEVNYGYTF
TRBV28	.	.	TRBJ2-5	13	TGTGCCAGCACTCTCACCAGGGAAGAGACCCAGTACTTC	CASTLTREETQYF
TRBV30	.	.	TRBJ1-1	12	TGTGCCTGGAGTGTTGTGGTTGCTGAAGCTTTCTTT	CAWSVVVAEAFF
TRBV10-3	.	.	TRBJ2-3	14	TGTGCCATCAGTTCGGGACGAAGCACAGATACGCAGTATTTT	CAISSGRSTDTQYF
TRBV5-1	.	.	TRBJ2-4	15	TGCGCCAGCAGCTTGGAGTCCCGGGGGTTAAACATTCAGTACTTC	CASSLESRGLNIQYF
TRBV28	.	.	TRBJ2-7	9	TGTCGCCGTCCATGGGAGCAGTACTTC	CRRPWEQYF
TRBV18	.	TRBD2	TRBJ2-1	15	TGTGCCAGCTCACCTATAGCGGGGGGTCGTTCTGAGCAGTTCTTC	CASSPIAGGRSEQFF
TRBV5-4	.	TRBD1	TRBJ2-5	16	TGTGCCAGCAGCCCCGGGACAGGGGGCTCCCAGGAGACCCAGTACTTC	CASSPGTGGSQETQYF
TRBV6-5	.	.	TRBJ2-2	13	TGTGCCAGCATCAGGGCACACACCGGGGAGCTGTTTTTT	CASIRAHTGELFF
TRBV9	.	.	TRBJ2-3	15	TGTGCCAGCAGCCCCCGGGCCGGGAGCACAGATACGCAGTATTTT	CASSPRAGSTDTQYF
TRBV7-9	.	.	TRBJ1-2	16	TGTGCCAGCAGCTCACAGGTAGCTGCGCCTAACTATGGCTACACCTTC	CASSSQVAAPNYGYTF
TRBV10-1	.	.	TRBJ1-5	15	TGCGCCAGGGGGGGTCTTACTTTTAGCAATCAGCCCCAGCATTTT	CARGGLTFSNQPQHF
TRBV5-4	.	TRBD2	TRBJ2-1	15	TGTGCCAGCAGCAACCTAGCGGGAGGGGGGAATGAGCAGTTCTTC	CASSNLAGGGNEQFF
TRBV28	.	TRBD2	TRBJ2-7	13	TGTGCCAGCAGTTTACCTAGCGGCTACGAGCAGTACTTC	CASSLPSGYEQYF
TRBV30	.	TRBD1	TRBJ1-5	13	TGTGCCTGGAGTGTTACAGGGGATCAGCCCCAGCATTTT	CAWSVTGDQPQHF
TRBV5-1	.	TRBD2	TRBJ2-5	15	TGCGCCAGCAGCTCGTTAGCGGGAGTTGCAGAGACCCAGTACTTC	CASSSLAGVAETQYF
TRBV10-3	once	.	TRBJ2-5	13	TGTGCCATCAGTCCGGGAACTCAAGAGACCCAGTACTTC	CAISPGTQETQYF
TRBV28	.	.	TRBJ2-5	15	TGTGCCAGCAGTTTAGGGTCGGGATACCAAGAGACCCAGTACTTC	CASSLGSGYQETQYF
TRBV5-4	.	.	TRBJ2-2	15	TGTGCCAGCAGCTTGCGTAGCCCCGACACCGGGGAGCTGTTTTTT	CASSLRSPDTGELFF
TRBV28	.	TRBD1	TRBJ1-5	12	TGTGCCAGCAACAGGGGAGGTCAGCCCCAGCATTTT	CASNRGGQPQHF
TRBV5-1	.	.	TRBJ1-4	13	TGCGCCAGCAGCGCAGGAGGGGGGGCCCAACTGTTTTTT	CASSAGGGAQLFF
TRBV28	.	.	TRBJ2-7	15	TGTGCCAGCAGTTTTGGGACGGCTAGCTCCTACGAGCAGTACTTC	CASSFGTASSYEQYF
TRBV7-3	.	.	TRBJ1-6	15	TGTGCCAGCAGCTCGAGAGGGGCCTATAATTCACCCCTCCACTTT	CASSSRGAYNSPLHF
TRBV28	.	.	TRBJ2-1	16	TGTGCCAGCAGTTTATGGGACTTAGCGTCGTACAATGAGCAGTTCTTC	CASSLWDLASYNEQFF
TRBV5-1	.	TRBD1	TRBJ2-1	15	TGCGCCAGCAGCTTGGATGGACAGGGGGCGAATGAGCAGTTCTTC	CASSLDGQGANEQFF
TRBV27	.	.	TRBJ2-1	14	TGTGCCAGCAGTTTAGGCCAGACCTACAATGAGCAGTTCTTC	CASSLGQTYNEQFF
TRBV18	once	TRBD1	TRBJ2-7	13	TGTGCCAGCTCACTGATGGACAGGGAGGAGCAGTACTTC	CASSLMDREEQYF
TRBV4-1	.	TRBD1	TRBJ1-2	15	TGCGCCAGCAGCCAAGCGGAGGGGGCGCGTTATGGCTACACCTTC	CASSQAEGARYGYTF
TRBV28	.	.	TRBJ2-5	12	TGTGCCAGCAGTCGGCTCCTTGAGACCCAGTACTTC	CASSRLLETQYF
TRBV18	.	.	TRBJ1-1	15	TGTGCCAGCTCACCACCTGGGACACCGAACACTGAAGCTTTCTTT	CASSPPGTPNTEAFF
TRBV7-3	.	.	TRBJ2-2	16	TGTGCCAGCAGCCCCCAAGGGGGTGTTGACACCGGGGAGCTGTTTTTT	CASSPQGGVDTGELFF
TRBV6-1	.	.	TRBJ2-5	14	TGTGCCAGCAGTCGTCTAGGGAACCAAGAGACCCAGTACTTC	CASSRLGNQETQYF
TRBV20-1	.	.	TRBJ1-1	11	TGCAGTGCTAGATTCTACACTGAAGCTTTCTTT	CSARFYTEAFF
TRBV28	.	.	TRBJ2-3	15	TGTGCCAGCAGTTTACTTTCGATGGATACAGATACGCAGTATTTT	CASSLLSMDTDTQYF
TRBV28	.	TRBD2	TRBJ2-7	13	TGTGCCGTTTTAGCGGGGAACTCCTACGAGCAGTACTTC	CAVLAGNSYEQYF
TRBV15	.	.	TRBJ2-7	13	TGTGCCACCAGCAGAGAGAGGGGCTACGAGCAGTACTTC	CATSRERGYEQYF
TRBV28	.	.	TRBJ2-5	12	TGTGCCAGCAGTTTCCTCCGAGAGACCCAGTACTTC	CASSFLRETQYF
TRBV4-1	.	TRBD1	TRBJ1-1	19	TGCGCCAGCAGGAGGGGAACAGGGGGGGATCGGTCCAGAGGGACTGAAGCTTTCTTT	CASRRGTGGDRSRGTEAFF
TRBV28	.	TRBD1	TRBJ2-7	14	TGTGCCAGCAGTCGGGGACAGGGGGTTTACGAGCAGTACTTC	CASSRGQGVYEQYF
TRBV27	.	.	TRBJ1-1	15	TGTGCCAGCAGGAGCCCGGGGGCGCGGGTCACTGAAGCTTTCTTT	CASRSPGARVTEAFF
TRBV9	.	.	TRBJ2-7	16	TGTGCCAGCAGCGCCACGCCGGGAGATTACTCCTACGAGCAGTACTTC	CASSATPGDYSYEQYF
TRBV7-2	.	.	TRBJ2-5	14	TGTGCCAGCAGCCGACCTGCGGTGAGGGAGACCCAGTACTTC	CASSRPAVRETQYF
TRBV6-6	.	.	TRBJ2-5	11	TGTGCCAGCAGCGGAGGGGAGACCCAGTACTTC	CASSGGETQYF
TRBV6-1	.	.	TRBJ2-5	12	TGTGCCAGCACAAGGGGGGCAGAGACCCAGTACTTC	CASTRGAETQYF